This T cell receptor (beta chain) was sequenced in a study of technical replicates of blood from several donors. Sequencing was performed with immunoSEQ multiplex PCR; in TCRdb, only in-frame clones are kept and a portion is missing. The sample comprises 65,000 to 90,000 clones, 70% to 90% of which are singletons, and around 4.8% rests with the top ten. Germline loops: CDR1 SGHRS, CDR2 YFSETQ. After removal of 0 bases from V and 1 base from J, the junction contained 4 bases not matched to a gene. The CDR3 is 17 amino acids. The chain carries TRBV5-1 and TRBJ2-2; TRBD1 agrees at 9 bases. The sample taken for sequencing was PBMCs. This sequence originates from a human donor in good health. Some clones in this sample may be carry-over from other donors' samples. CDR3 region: CASSLALTGGNTGELFF. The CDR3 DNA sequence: TGCGCCAGCAGCTTGGCCCTGACAGGGGGGAACACCGGGGAGCTGTTTTTT.